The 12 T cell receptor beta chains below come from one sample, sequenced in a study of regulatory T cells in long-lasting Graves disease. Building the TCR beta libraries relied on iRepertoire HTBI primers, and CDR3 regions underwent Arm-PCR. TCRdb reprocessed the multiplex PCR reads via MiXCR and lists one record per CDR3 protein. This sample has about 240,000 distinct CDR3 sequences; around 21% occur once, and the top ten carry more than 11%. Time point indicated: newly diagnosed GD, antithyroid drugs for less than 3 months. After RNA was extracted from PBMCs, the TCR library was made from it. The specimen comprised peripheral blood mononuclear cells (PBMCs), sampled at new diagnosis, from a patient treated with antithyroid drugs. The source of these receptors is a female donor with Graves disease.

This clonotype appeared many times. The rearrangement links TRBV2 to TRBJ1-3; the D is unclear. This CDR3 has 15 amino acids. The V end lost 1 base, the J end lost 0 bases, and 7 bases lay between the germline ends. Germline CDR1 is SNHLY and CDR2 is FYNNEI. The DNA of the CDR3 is TGTGCCAGCAGTGAAGGAGGCTTCTCTGGAAACACCATATATTTT. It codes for CASSEGGFSGNTIYF.

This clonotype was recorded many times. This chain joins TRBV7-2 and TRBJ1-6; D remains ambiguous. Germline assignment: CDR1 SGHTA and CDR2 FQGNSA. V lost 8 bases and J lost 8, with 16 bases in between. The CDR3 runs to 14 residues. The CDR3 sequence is CASGWTAIDSPLHF. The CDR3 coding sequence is TGTGCCAGCGGATGGACGGCAATTGATTCACCCCTCCACTTT.

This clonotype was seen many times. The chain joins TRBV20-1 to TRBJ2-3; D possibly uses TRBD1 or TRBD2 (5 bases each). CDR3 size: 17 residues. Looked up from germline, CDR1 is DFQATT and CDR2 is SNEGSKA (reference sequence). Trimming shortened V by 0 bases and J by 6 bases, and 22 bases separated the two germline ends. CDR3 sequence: CSARDLQRTGAVDTQYF. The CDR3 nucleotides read TGCAGTGCTAGAGATCTTCAAAGGACCGGGGCTGTGGATACGCAGTATTTT.

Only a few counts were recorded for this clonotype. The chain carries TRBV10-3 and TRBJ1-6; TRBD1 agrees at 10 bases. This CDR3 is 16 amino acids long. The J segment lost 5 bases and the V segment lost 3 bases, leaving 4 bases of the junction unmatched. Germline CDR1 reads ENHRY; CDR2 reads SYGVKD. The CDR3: CAISDRTGGDNSPLHF. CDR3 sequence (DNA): TGTGCCATCAGTGACCGGACAGGGGGAGATAATTCACCCCTCCACTTT.

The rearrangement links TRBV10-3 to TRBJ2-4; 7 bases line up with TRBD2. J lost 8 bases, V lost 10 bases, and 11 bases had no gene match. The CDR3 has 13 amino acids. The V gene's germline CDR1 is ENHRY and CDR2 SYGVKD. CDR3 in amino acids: CATSSGTLDIQYF. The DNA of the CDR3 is TGTGCCACTTCAAGCGGGACCCTAGACATTCAGTACTTC.

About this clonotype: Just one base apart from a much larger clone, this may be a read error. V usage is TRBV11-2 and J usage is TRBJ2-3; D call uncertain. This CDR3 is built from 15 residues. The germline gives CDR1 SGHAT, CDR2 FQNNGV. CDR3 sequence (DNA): TGCGCCAGCAGCCAAGAAGAGGCCCGCACAGATACGCAGTATTTT. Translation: CASSQEEARTDTQYF.

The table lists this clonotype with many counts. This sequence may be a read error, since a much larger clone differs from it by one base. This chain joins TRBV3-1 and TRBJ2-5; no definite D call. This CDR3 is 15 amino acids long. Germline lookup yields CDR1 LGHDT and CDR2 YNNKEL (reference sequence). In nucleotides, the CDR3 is TGTGCCAGCAGCCAGGTTTTTCAGCGACAAGAGGCCCAGTACTTC. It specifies CASSQVFQRQEAQYF.

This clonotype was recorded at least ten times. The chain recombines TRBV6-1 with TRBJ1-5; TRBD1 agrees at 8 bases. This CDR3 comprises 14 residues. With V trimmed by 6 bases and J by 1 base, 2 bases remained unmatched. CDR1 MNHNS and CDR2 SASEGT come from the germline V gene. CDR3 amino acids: CASRQGGSNQPQHF. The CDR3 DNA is TGTGCCAGCAGACAGGGGGGAAGCAATCAGCCCCAGCATTTT.

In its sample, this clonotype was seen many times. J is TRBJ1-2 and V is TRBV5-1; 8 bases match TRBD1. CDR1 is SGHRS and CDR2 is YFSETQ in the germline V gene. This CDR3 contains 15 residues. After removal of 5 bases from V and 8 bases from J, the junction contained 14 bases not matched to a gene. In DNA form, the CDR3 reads TGCGCCAGCAGTCAATTACGGACAGGGCCAGGAGGCTACACCTTC. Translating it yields CASSQLRTGPGGYTF.

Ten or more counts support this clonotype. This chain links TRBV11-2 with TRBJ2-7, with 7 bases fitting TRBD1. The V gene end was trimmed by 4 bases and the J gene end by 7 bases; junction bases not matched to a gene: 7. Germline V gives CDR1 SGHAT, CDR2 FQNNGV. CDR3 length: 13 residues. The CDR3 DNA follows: TGTGCCAGCAGCTCGGACAGGTTGAGGGAGCAGTACTTC. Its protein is CASSSDRLREQYF. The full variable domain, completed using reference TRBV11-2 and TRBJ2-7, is EAGVAQSPRYKIIEKRQSVAFWCNPISGHATLYWYQQILGQGPKLLIQFQNNGVVDDSQLPKDRFSAERLKGVDSTLKIQPAKLEDSAVYLCASSSDRLREQYFGPGTRLTVT.

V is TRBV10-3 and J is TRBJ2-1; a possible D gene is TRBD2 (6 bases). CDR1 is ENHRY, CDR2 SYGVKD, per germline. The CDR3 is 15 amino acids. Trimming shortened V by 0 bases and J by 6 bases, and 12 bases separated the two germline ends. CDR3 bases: TGTGCCATCAGTGAGTCTACTAGCAGTCGCAATGAGCAGTTCTTC. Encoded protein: CAISESTSSRNEQFF.

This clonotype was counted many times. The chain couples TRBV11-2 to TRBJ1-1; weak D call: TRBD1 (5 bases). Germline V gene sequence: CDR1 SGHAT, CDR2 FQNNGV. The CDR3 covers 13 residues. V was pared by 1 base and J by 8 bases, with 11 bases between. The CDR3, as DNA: TGTGCCAGCAGCTTAGGCAGGGATGACGAAGCTTTCTTT. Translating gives CASSLGRDDEAFF.